The rows below give T cell receptor beta chains drawn from one sample of a study of T-cell memory formation after mild COVID-19. TCRdb fed the 5' RACE reads into MiXCR, producing one record per CDR3 protein. The data show some 310,000 distinct CDR3 sequences, 20% to 25% seen once. Sequencing was done on a sample of PBMCs or a T cell subset sorted from them (not recorded which). The origin of the receptors is a man younger than 35 who had mild COVID-19 (a few samples of this study predate the infection). Cell type and time point are not known. Each CDR3 is given with its conserved first and last residue. The D gene is left open where the match is weak. Size tells how often a clone was seen (once, few, many) or the class of an expanded clone, and some rows leave it out.

v_call: TRBV9
clone_size: few
d_call: -
j_call: TRBJ2-3
cdr3_aa: CASSVESWSADTQYF
cdr3_nt: TGTGCCAGCAGCGTAGAATCCTGGTCGGCAGATACGCAGTATTTT

v_call: TRBV3-1
clone_size: -
d_call: -
j_call: TRBJ2-3
cdr3_aa: CASSQAEAVYTQYF
cdr3_nt: TGTGCCAGCAGCCAAGCGGAGGCCGTATATACGCAGTATTTT

v_call: TRBV5-1
clone_size: few
d_call: -
j_call: TRBJ2-3
cdr3_aa: CASSAGVIEDTQYF
cdr3_nt: TGCGCCAGCAGCGCAGGGGTTATCGAAGATACGCAGTATTTT

v_call: TRBV12-3/TRBV12-4
clone_size: few
d_call: -
j_call: TRBJ2-7
cdr3_aa: CASSFNRLGEQYF
cdr3_nt: TGTGCCAGCAGTTTTAACCGGCTGGGAGAGCAGTACTTC

v_call: TRBV7-2
clone_size: many
d_call: TRBD1
j_call: TRBJ2-7
cdr3_aa: CASSSLGGTGNTYEQYF
cdr3_nt: TGTGCCAGCAGCTCCCTAGGCGGGACAGGTAATACCTACGAGCAGTACTTC

v_call: TRBV6-5
clone_size: many
d_call: -
j_call: TRBJ1-1
cdr3_aa: CASRRQLNTEAFF
cdr3_nt: TGTGCCAGCAGACGACAGTTAAACACTGAAGCTTTCTTT

v_call: TRBV12-3/TRBV12-4
clone_size: -
d_call: -
j_call: TRBJ1-5
cdr3_aa: CATPGKTGNQPQHF
cdr3_nt: TGTGCCACCCCGGGAAAAACGGGCAATCAGCCCCAGCATTTT

v_call: TRBV13
clone_size: -
d_call: TRBD1
j_call: TRBJ2-5
cdr3_aa: CASSLGGKGARETQYF
cdr3_nt: TGTGCCAGCAGCTTAGGAGGCAAGGGGGCGCGGGAGACCCAGTACTTC

v_call: TRBV6-6
clone_size: -
d_call: -
j_call: TRBJ1-6
cdr3_aa: CASSAGGPYNSPLHF
cdr3_nt: TGTGCCAGCAGTGCGGGGGGCCCCTATAATTCACCCCTCCACTTT

v_call: TRBV9
clone_size: few
d_call: -
j_call: TRBJ2-3
cdr3_aa: CASSVEGFAQYF
cdr3_nt: TGTGCCAGCAGCGTAGAAGGGTTTGCGCAGTATTTT

v_call: TRBV9
clone_size: -
d_call: -
j_call: TRBJ2-3
cdr3_aa: CASSAEKPGARITDTQYF
cdr3_nt: TGTGCCAGCAGCGCCGAGAAGCCTGGGGCCCGAATCACAGATACGCAGTATTTT

v_call: TRBV7-6
clone_size: -
d_call: -
j_call: TRBJ2-3
cdr3_aa: CASSVWTPADTQYF
cdr3_nt: TGTGCCAGCAGCGTCTGGACCCCCGCAGATACGCAGTATTTT